The 23 T cell receptor beta chains below were found in one sample sequenced in a study of Ad26.COV2.S vaccination and SARS-CoV-2 variants. Here immunoSEQ multiplex PCR was the method, and the copy in TCRdb shows in-frame clones only, minus some. In the table there are just over 350,000 clones, about 85% of which are singletons. Treatment indicated: some 19 received Ad26.COV2.S at low or high dose, single or two shots; several received placebo; per-sample allocation not given. Sampling was performed 63 days after the first vaccine or placebo injection. Sample: peripheral blood, taken in a trial of Ad26.COV2.S vaccine versus placebo. Receptors were obtained from a person between 18 and 60 years old who received the Ad26.COV2.S COVID-19 vaccine or a placebo.

The table lists this clone with a count of one. The chain couples TRBV30 to TRBJ1-6; possible D gene TRBD1, 6 bases. V lost 4 bases, J lost 8 bases, and 12 bases lay in between. CDR3 length: 13 amino acids. Germline assignment: CDR1 GTSNPN and CDR2 SVGIG (reference sequence). The chain's CDR3 is CAWTLDSYSPLHF. The DNA for the CDR3 is TGTGCCTGGACCCTGGACAGTTATTCACCCCTCCACTTT.

This clone showed up just once. The chain employs TRBV2 and TRBJ1-4; D may be TRBD1 (5 bases). CDR1 and CDR2 (germline): SNHLY, FYNNEI. V was clipped by 10 bases and J by 8 bases, with 20 bases between them. The length of the CDR3 is 14 residues. The CDR3 is CATSWGLRREKLFF. Written as DNA, the CDR3 is TGTGCCACCAGCTGGGGCCTCAGAAGGGAAAAACTGTTTTTT.

The CDR3 DNA is TGTGCCAGCAGCGGGAGGGTGCAGGCTAACTATGGCTACACCTTC. Translated, it gives CASSGRVQANYGYTF. The V call is TRBV7-2, the J call TRBJ1-2; D unresolved. V was clipped by 5 bases and J by 0 bases, with 13 bases between them. Germline V gene data show CDR1 as SGHTA and CDR2 as FQGNSA. This CDR3 is 15 amino acids long.

The chain combines TRBV7-2 with TRBJ1-5; D perhaps matches TRBD1 (5 bases). The V end was cut by 2 bases, the J end by 0 bases, with 11 bases between. The CDR3 spans 16 residues. Germline V gene data show CDR1 as SGHTA and CDR2 as FQGNSA. The CDR3 here is CASSLLGVTSNQPQHF. The CDR3 DNA reads TGTGCCAGCAGCTTATTAGGGGTGACTAGCAATCAGCCCCAGCATTTT.

The chain uses TRBV30 and TRBJ2-3; possible D gene TRBD1, 6 bases. CDR3 length: 13 amino acids. The germline V and J ends were trimmed by 6 bases and 0 bases, with 10 bases remaining between them. Germline CDR1 is GTSNPN and CDR2 is SVGIG (reference sequence). CDR3 loop: CACGQSSTDTQYF. The CDR3 region has the DNA TGTGCCTGCGGACAGTCTAGCACAGATACGCAGTATTTT.

A single count supports this clone. The V gene is TRBV6-2 or TRBV6-3, the J gene TRBJ1-1; D ambiguous. The V gene lost 5 bases and the J gene lost 2 bases, with 12 bases spanning the gap. CDR1 MNHEY and CDR2 SVGEGT come from the germline V gene. This CDR3 contains 14 residues. CDR3 amino acids: CASSRPSGNTEAFF. CDR3 DNA sequence: TGTGCCAGCAGTCGCCCCAGCGGAAACACTGAAGCTTTCTTT.

As for this clone: The sample holds other DNA sequences that translate to the same CDR3. This chain connects TRBV6-5 to TRBJ1-6, with D tentatively TRBD1 (6 bases). Germline CDR1 is MNHEY and CDR2 is SVGAGI. The length of the CDR3 is 13 residues. V was clipped by 6 bases and J by 4 bases, with 7 bases between them. The CDR3 DNA follows: TGTGCCAGCAGAGGGGGATATAATTCACCCCTCCACTTT. It translates to CASRGGYNSPLHF.

This clone appeared once. The rearrangement links TRBV10-1 to TRBJ1-3; no clear D. The CDR3 runs to 15 residues. Germline V gives CDR1 WNHNN, CDR2 SYGVQD (reference sequence). V was trimmed by 4 bases and J by 4 bases, leaving 14 bases between them. CDR3: CASSADQGIGNTIYF. The CDR3, as DNA: TGCGCCAGCAGTGCCGATCAAGGGATAGGAAACACCATATATTTT.

This chain links TRBV11-2 with TRBJ2-7, with unresolved D. The length of the CDR3 is 15 residues. Germline V gene sequence: CDR1 SGHAT, CDR2 FQNNGV. V shed 1 base and J shed 0 bases, with 10 bases lying between them. CDR3 loop: CASSLGWRSSYEQYF. The DNA for the CDR3 is TGTGCCAGCAGCTTAGGCTGGCGGAGCTCCTACGAGCAGTACTTC.

The chain links TRBV5-1 to TRBJ1-4; 7 bases map to TRBD1. The CDR3 is 13 residues long. The germline CDR1 and CDR2 sequences are SGHRS and YFSETQ. Losses at the gene ends were 2 bases for V and 8 bases for J; bases not matched to a gene: 3. The DNA for the CDR3 is TGCGCCAGCAGCTTACAGGGGCCAGAAAAACTGTTTTTT. This sequence encodes CASSLQGPEKLFF.

This clone was observed a few times. The chain joins TRBV6-1 to TRBJ2-3, with TRBD2 matching over 12 bases. CDR3 length: 16 amino acids. The germline gives CDR1 MNHNS, CDR2 SASEGT. Trimming took 3 bases from V and 4 from J; bases not matched to a gene: 5. The CDR3, as DNA: TGTGCCAGCAGTGATCGGACTAGCGGGGTTTCAGATACGCAGTATTTT. Translation gives CASSDRTSGVSDTQYF.

This chain connects TRBV5-1 to TRBJ1-1; 7 bases are shared with TRBD1. The J segment lost 2 bases and the V segment lost 0 bases, leaving 7 bases of the junction unmatched. The CDR3 length is 16 residues. Germline V CDR1 and CDR2: SGHRS, YFSETQ. In DNA, the CDR3 is TGCGCCAGCAGCTTGGTTGGCAGGGGGGTTAACACTGAAGCTTTCTTT. As protein: CASSLVGRGVNTEAFF.

The rearrangement links TRBV7-9 to TRBJ2-5; D gene uncertain. Between the trimmed V and J ends, which lost 1 base and 1 base, there was a span of 7 bases. From germline, CDR1 is SEHNR and CDR2 FQNEAQ (reference sequence). This CDR3 contains 14 residues. The CDR3, as DNA: TGTGCCAGCAGCTTAGGAGCAGGCCAAGAGACCCAGTACTTC. Amino acids: CASSLGAGQETQYF.

J is TRBJ2-5 and V is TRBV4-1, with D unclear. The CDR3 has 14 residues. Germline V gives CDR1 MGHRA, CDR2 YSYEKL. V was pared by 4 bases and J by 5 bases, with 14 bases between. CDR3 protein: CASSPPTVRETQYF. CDR3 sequence (DNA): TGCGCCAGCAGCCCTCCGACGGTGCGGGAGACCCAGTACTTC.

The chain carries TRBV30 and TRBJ2-5; maybe TRBD1 (6 bases). CDR3 length: 12 amino acids. Trimming removed 5 bases at V and 4 bases at J, with 11 bases between. Germline CDR1 reads GTSNPN; CDR2 reads SVGIG (reference sequence). CDR3 coding DNA: TGTGCCTGGGCGACAGGTCGAGAGACCCAGTACTTC. Its translation is CAWATGRETQYF.

This clone turned up a few times. The chain is built from TRBV30 and TRBJ1-6; D uncertain. The germline gives CDR1 GTSNPN, CDR2 SVGIG (reference sequence). The CDR3 covers 13 residues. Trimming removed 5 bases at V and 5 bases at J, with 10 bases between. Here the CDR3 DNA reads TGTGCCTGGTGCCTGAACAATAATTCACCCCTCCACTTT. Translating gives CAWCLNNNSPLHF.

This clone was counted only a few times. The V and J genes are TRBV4-1 and TRBJ2-7, with D possibly TRBD1 on 6 matching bases. Trimming left V 4 bases short and J 4 bases short, with 14 bases between. This CDR3 comprises 14 residues. CDR1 is MGHRA, CDR2 YSYEKL, per germline. CDR3 bases: TGCGCCAGCAGCCTTCGGACAGAGGGTTACGAGCAGTACTTC. As protein: CASSLRTEGYEQYF.

Here the CDR3 DNA reads TGTGCCAGCAAAAGGGACAGGGATTTATTCGAGCAGTACTTC. It yields the protein CASKRDRDLFEQYF. This rearrangement joins TRBV6-5 to TRBJ2-7; TRBD1 aligns across 9 bases. The CDR3 extends over 14 amino acids. Germline trimming cut 7 bases from V and 6 bases from J; bases unmatched to any gene: 10. Germline V gives CDR1 MNHEY, CDR2 SVGAGI.

This chain links TRBV6-5 with TRBJ1-3, with 7 bases aligning to TRBD1. V shed 6 bases, J shed 2 bases, and the junction held 1 base outside the gene matches. Looked up from germline, CDR1 is MNHEY and CDR2 is SVGAGI. The CDR3 spans 13 residues. CDR3 DNA: TGTGCCAGCAGGACAGGGACTGGAAACACCATATATTTT. Translation: CASRTGTGNTIYF.

The CDR3 DNA follows: TGTGCCAGCAGCAGCTTTTTGCAGGGGACTCTTCAGTACTTC. This gives the protein CASSSFLQGTLQYF. This chain connects TRBV7-2 to TRBJ2-7; D possibly matches TRBD1 or TRBD2 (6 bases each). The V and J ends lost 5 bases and 10 bases respectively, with 21 bases between them. Germline V CDR1 and CDR2: SGHTA, FQGNSA. CDR3 length equals 14 residues.

This clone has at least ten counts. The chain has TRBV5-4 and TRBJ1-1; 7 bases agree with TRBD1. V was clipped by 5 bases and J by 1 base; unmatched bases: 5. CDR1 is SGHNT, CDR2 YYREEE, per germline (reference sequence). The CDR3 is 14 residues long. CDR3 nucleotide sequence: TGTGCCAGCAGGCTGGGACAGACGAACACTGAAGCTTTCTTT. This gives the protein CASRLGQTNTEAFF.

This clone was seen a few times. This rearrangement joins TRBV3-1 (or the pseudogene TRBV3-2) to TRBJ1-1; 10 bases are shared with TRBD1. The germline CDR1 and CDR2 sequences are LGHDT and YNNKEL (reference sequence). CDR3 length: 14 residues. With V trimmed by 4 bases and J by 1 base, 0 bases remained unmatched. The CDR3 nucleotides read TGTGCCAGCAGCCGGGACAGGGGGAACACTGAAGCTTTCTTT. Translated, it gives CASSRDRGNTEAFF.

J is TRBJ2-3 and V is TRBV12-3 or TRBV12-4, with D possibly matching TRBD2 (5 bases). This CDR3 is built from 13 residues. Trimming took 7 bases from V and 8 from J, leaving 16 bases between them. CDR3 nucleotide sequence: TGTGCCAGCAAAAAGCGGATACCGGGTACGCAGTATTTT. It specifies CASKKRIPGTQYF.